This T cell receptor (beta chain) was captured by sequencing in a study of blood T cell repertoires in COVID-19 (dated by TCRdb to 2019 to 2021). Notes on the research overall: Collaborator samples came from the United States, Italy and Spain and covered acute and convalescent phases of COVID-19. The prospective study material was composed of cDNA or gDNA derived from T cells, B-cell-depleted T cells, or PBMCs. The dataset comprised deeply sampled blood TCRbeta repertoires from subjects exposed to, actively infected with, or recovered from COVID-19. The repertoires were released in a freely available public database intended as a resource for research on the immune response to SARS-CoV-2. The samples were drawn from two sources: the first 160 participants of the ongoing ImmuneRACE study, and 1,000 to 1,500 subjects contributed by 6 global collaborators. The sample metadata nearly always contained a de-identified subject ID, COVID-19 status, age in years and sex. HLA class I and class II types, where available, came from metadata supplied by the sample provider rather than from assay-based typing.

The collaborating institutions used their own protocols to collect whole blood in K2EDTA tubes. For TCRbeta analysis, collaborators shipped samples in one of three forms: frozen whole blood, isolated PBMCs, or DNA extracted from either of those sample types. General study outcomes and caveats: How much clinical and demographic metadata was included differed by source and by participant, and the metadata was provided uncurated.

Measured from the cysteine to the phenylalanine, the CDR3 is 16 residues long. CDR3 DNA only is kept here, 48 bases in frame from base 1. Trimming takes 4 bases from V and 1 base from J, and the germline ends sit 16 bases apart. The germline V gene gives CDR1 as MGHRA and CDR2 as YSYEKL. TCRbeta CDR3 regions were amplified from genomic DNA using the immunoSEQ Assay, a bias-controlled multiplex PCR. For the original study's pipeline: Nucleated cell counts per sample were estimated from amplification of reference gene primers within the assay. To quantify the absolute abundance of each unique TCRbeta CDR3 rearrangement, sequence reads were collapsed and filtered. For each sample, productive Simpson clonality was calculated as the square root of Simpson's diversity index across productive rearrangements. Not all clones reach the TCRdb copy of this immuneACCESS table, which keeps in-frame sequences only. Checked studies attribute under half of the gap to unresolved V genes and leave the rest unexplained. That table gives V, J and clone size, and the DNA gave D and trimming. The sample table contains about 160,000 clones; only one count was recorded for 60% to 85% of them. The biggest ten clones account for roughly 8.6% of the sample.

Of note for this clone: This clone's antigen is unknown. Base qualities are not provided; no much larger clone lies one nucleotide away.

Sequencing input: peripheral blood. The TCR originated in a man aged 55-75 years with acute or convalescent COVID-19. Recombination connected TRBV4-1 to TRBJ1-1, and the D gene may be TRBD1, 5 bases matching. The sequenced DNA: TGCGCCAGCAGCCGGGGCGTCGAGACAAGGAACACTGAAGCTTTCTTT. This is translated as CASSRGVETRNTEAFF.